The 15 T cell receptor beta chains below all came from one sample that was sequenced in a study of control samples from healthy donors and cancer patients. TCRdb keeps only in-frame clones here, not all; method: immunoSEQ multiplex PCR. The sample shows about 57,000 clones, about 93% of them seen only once. Sequenced input: blood. Every receptor here comes from a young man in good health.

The genes are TRBV3-1 (or the pseudogene TRBV3-2) and TRBJ1-5; D is undetermined. The germline gives CDR1 LGHDT, CDR2 YNNKEL (reference sequence). Between the trimmed V and J ends, which lost 2 bases and 5 bases, there was a span of 7 bases. The CDR3 totals 13 residues. The CDR3 sequence: CASSQSVYQPQHF. The CDR3 bases are TGTGCCAGCAGCCAATCGGTCTATCAGCCCCAGCATTTT.

J is TRBJ2-3 and V is TRBV28; 11 bases match TRBD2. Germline V gene sequence: CDR1 MDHEN, CDR2 SYDVKM. With 3 bases clipped from V and 2 bases from J, the junction kept 7 bases outside the gene matches. The CDR3 is made up of 17 amino acids. The CDR3 nucleotides are TGTGCCAGCAGTTTGGGACTAGCGGCGGCCACCACAGATACGCAGTATTTT. Protein sequence: CASSLGLAAATTDTQYF.

This chain connects TRBV11-2 to TRBJ1-4; 10 bases agree with TRBD1. With V trimmed by 6 bases and J by 5 bases, 6 bases remained unmatched. The CDR3 totals 15 residues. Germline V lookup: CDR1 SGHAT, CDR2 FQNNGV. The CDR3 DNA follows: TGTGCCAGCAGGCGACCGGGACAGGGGAATGAAAAACTGTTTTTT. Protein sequence: CASRRPGQGNEKLFF.

V gene TRBV4-1 combines with J gene TRBJ2-3, with D maybe TRBD1 (5 bases). Deletions cut 4 bases from V and 2 bases from J, with 13 bases between. CDR3 length: 15 residues. The germline V gene has CDR1 MGHRA and CDR2 YSYEKL. The DNA of the CDR3 is TGCGCCAGCAGCCGTTCAGGGATGAACACAGATACGCAGTATTTT. This gives the protein CASSRSGMNTDTQYF.

As concerns this clone: A junction end diverges from the germline sequence, so it may reflect a read error. The rearrangement joins TRBV10-1 to TRBJ2-1; 9 bases are shared with TRBD1. Germline CDR1 is WNHNN and CDR2 is SYGVQD (reference sequence). The CDR3 contains 16 residues. The CDR3 protein is CASSKVRTGVYNGQFF. In DNA, the CDR3 is TGCGCCAGCAGCAAAGTAAGGACAGGGGTTTACAATGGGCAGTTCTTC.

V usage is TRBV10-3 and J usage is TRBJ2-2, with 8 positions matching TRBD1. This CDR3 contains 16 residues. V gave up 4 bases and J gave up 1 base; unmatched junction bases: 5. CDR1 is ENHRY, CDR2 SYGVKD, per germline. CDR3 DNA sequence: TGTGCCATCAGTGGCTCGGGACAGGTGAACACCGGGGAGCTGTTTTTT. Its protein product is CAISGSGQVNTGELFF.

V and J are TRBV5-6 and TRBJ2-2; 7 nucleotides match TRBD2. The V segment lost 0 bases and the J segment 2 bases; nucleotides outside the gene matches: 4. This CDR3 is built from 16 residues. CDR1 is SGHDT and CDR2 is YYEEEE in the germline V gene. The chain's CDR3 is CASSLVAGLNTGELFF. The CDR3 nucleotides are TGTGCCAGCAGCTTGGTAGCGGGCCTAAACACCGGGGAGCTGTTTTTT.

V usage is TRBV11-2 and J usage is TRBJ1-6, with 10 bases that match TRBD1. Germline CDR1 reads SGHAT; CDR2 reads FQNNGV. Unmatched junction bases numbered 11, after V lost 5 bases and J lost 7 bases. The CDR3 is 17 residues long. The CDR3 bases are TGTGCCAGCAGCCCGGTCGGGACAGGGGCTTGGAATTCACCCCTCCACTTT. The encoded protein is CASSPVGTGAWNSPLHF.

The rearrangement joins TRBV19 to TRBJ2-3, with 10 bases fitting TRBD2. CDR3 size: 18 residues. Germline V gene lookup returns CDR1 LNHDA and CDR2 SQIVND (reference sequence). Trimming cost V 4 bases and J 7 bases; bases outside gene matches: 17. The CDR3, as DNA: TGTGCCAGTAGTAATACCCAGGGGGCTAGCGGGAGAACGAATACGCAGTATTTT. Protein sequence: CASSNTQGASGRTNTQYF.

The rearrangement joins TRBV24-1 to TRBJ2-7; 11 nucleotides match TRBD1. CDR1 and CDR2 (germline): KGHDR, SFDVKD. CDR3 size: 14 residues. V was pared by 9 bases and J by 2 bases, with 5 bases of the junction left unmatched. The CDR3 loop is CATEPGQGAYEQYF. For the CDR3, the DNA is TGTGCCACCGAGCCGGGACAGGGGGCCTACGAGCAGTACTTC.

The chain has TRBV15 and TRBJ2-1; 8 bases align to TRBD1. CDR3 length: 18 residues. CDR1 and CDR2 from the germline V gene are LNHNV and YYDKDF (reference sequence). The junction had 16 bases not matched to a gene; V was cut back by 8 bases and J by 1 base. CDR3 nucleotide sequence: TGTGCCACCTCGGGTACTTGGACAGGGATGTATTCCTACAATGAGCAGTTCTTC. This gives the protein CATSGTWTGMYSYNEQFF.

V and J are TRBV6-5 and TRBJ2-7; TRBD1 agrees at 9 bases. V lost 2 bases, J lost 6 bases, and 11 bases stayed unmatched. This CDR3 spans 16 amino acids. The germline V gene encodes CDR1 MNHEY and CDR2 SVGAGI. CDR3 sequence: CASSYAKAGTGSEQYF. Written as DNA, the CDR3 is TGTGCCAGCAGTTACGCGAAAGCCGGGACAGGGTCCGAGCAGTACTTC.

The chain has TRBV19 and TRBJ2-1, with D unclear. Trimming cost V 2 bases and J 7 bases, with 6 bases left between them. The V gene's germline CDR1 is LNHDA and CDR2 SQIVND (reference sequence). CDR3 size: 12 residues. CDR3 in amino acids: CASSIYGNEQFF. In DNA, the CDR3 is TGTGCCAGTAGTATATATGGGAATGAGCAGTTCTTC.

V usage is TRBV11-3 and J usage is TRBJ1-1; 10 nucleotides match TRBD1. Germline CDR1 and CDR2: SGHNT and YENEEA. The CDR3 runs to 16 residues. With 3 bases clipped from V and 4 bases from J, the junction kept 8 bases outside the gene matches. The CDR3 region is CASSFGTGVRGTEAFF. In DNA, the CDR3 is TGTGCCAGCAGCTTCGGGACAGGGGTACGTGGCACTGAAGCTTTCTTT.

CDR3 coding DNA: TGTGCCACCCCCGGGACAGGGGTTCGGGACTATGGCTACACCTTC. This codes for CATPGTGVRDYGYTF. The V gene is TRBV24-1, the J gene TRBJ1-2; 10 bases map to TRBD1. The CDR3 consists of 15 residues. From germline, CDR1 is KGHDR and CDR2 SFDVKD. V shed 9 bases and J 3 bases; nucleotides not matched to a gene: 9.